The 11 T cell receptor beta chains in this list originate from one sample, sequenced in a study of regulatory T cells in long-lasting Graves disease. Specified time point: persistent/refractory GD, antithyroid drugs over 5 years with positive TRAb. Extracted RNA from PBMCs served as the source of the TCR library. iRepertoire HTBI primers and Arm-PCR of CDR3 regions built TCR beta libraries. TCRdb recomputed calls from the multiplex PCR reads with MiXCR, one row per CDR3 protein. The repertoire holds 600,000 to 850,000 distinct CDR3 sequences, with about 30% as singletons. Sequencing was performed on peripheral blood mononuclear cells (PBMCs), taken when the disease was refractory, from a patient treated with antithyroid drugs. The source is a female donor with Graves disease.

This clonotype was picked up a small number of times. CDR3 bases: TGCAGTGCCGTGACTCGGACGGGCCATGGCTACACCTTC. Its protein is CSAVTRTGHGYTF. The gene calls are TRBV20-1 and TRBJ1-2; D is unclear. The germline V gene encodes CDR1 DFQATT and CDR2 SNEGSKA (reference sequence). This CDR3 has 13 residues. Trimming cost V 6 bases and J 6 bases, with 17 bases left between them.

The J gene is TRBJ1-6, the V gene TRBV6-1, with D uncertain. V was pared by 6 bases and J by 2 bases, with 14 bases between. From germline, CDR1 is MNHNS and CDR2 SASEGT. CDR3 size: 16 residues. The CDR3 nucleotides read TGTGCCAGCAGCGATAAAGCCCCAGCCTATAATTCACCCCTCCACTTT. Translating it yields CASSDKAPAYNSPLHF.

This clonotype was recorded at least ten times. The chain employs TRBV11-2 and TRBJ2-5, with 8 bases aligning to TRBD2. The trim removed 0 bases at V and 3 bases at J, leaving 3 bases unmatched. This CDR3 spans 15 amino acids. Germline-derived CDR1 and CDR2 are SGHAT and FQNNGV. In nucleotides, the CDR3 is TGTGCCAGCAGCTTAGACGGGAGGGCCGAAGAGACCCAGTACTTC. This codes for CASSLDGRAEETQYF. Full variable domain (remainder filled in from reference TRBV11-2 and TRBJ2-5): EAGVAQSPRYKIIEKRQSVAFWCNPISGHATLYWYQQILGQGPKLLIQFQNNGVVDDSQLPKDRFSAERLKGVDSTLKIQPAKLEDSAVYLCASSLDGRAEETQYFGPGTRLLVL.

This clonotype was seen repeatedly, ten times or more. The V gene is TRBV6-5, the J gene TRBJ1-1; weak D call: TRBD1 (6 bases). V lost 4 bases, J lost 3 bases, and 15 bases lay in between. The CDR3 loop spans 15 amino acids. Per germline, CDR1 MNHEY and CDR2 SVGAGI. The CDR3 coding sequence is TGTGCCAGCAGTTTCCACGGACAGAGGGACACTGAAGCTTTCTTT. Residues: CASSFHGQRDTEAFF.

This clonotype was recorded many times. The CDR3 DNA follows: TGTGCCACCAGCAGAGATAATCAGGGACCTGTGGGCTACACCTTC. This translates into CATSRDNQGPVGYTF. The rearrangement links TRBV15 to TRBJ1-2, with D possibly TRBD1 on 5 matching bases. The CDR3 length is 15 residues. Trimming removed 0 bases from V and 8 bases from J, with 16 bases in between. Germline V lookup: CDR1 LNHNV, CDR2 YYDKDF (reference sequence).

This chain connects TRBV12-5 to TRBJ1-1, with no clear D. The germline V gene encodes CDR1 LGHNT and CDR2 FRNRAP. This CDR3 has 17 residues. V was clipped by 0 bases and J by 1 base, with 15 bases between them. This CDR3 is CASGLVPWEARNTEAFF. CDR3 DNA: TGTGCTAGTGGTTTGGTACCTTGGGAGGCAAGGAACACTGAAGCTTTCTTT. Full variable domain (outside the CDR3, taken from reference TRBV12-5 and TRBJ1-1): DARVTQTPRHKVTEMGQEVTMRCQPILGHNTVFWYRQTMMQGLELLAYFRNRAPLDDSGMPKDRFSAEMPDATLATLKIQPSEPRDSAVYFCASGLVPWEARNTEAFFGQGTRLTVV.

The rearrangement links TRBV11-2 to TRBJ2-7, with 9 nucleotides matching TRBD1. The germline V gene has CDR1 SGHAT and CDR2 FQNNGV. The J segment lost 0 bases and the V segment lost 5 bases, leaving 23 bases of the junction unmatched. This CDR3 region has 21 residues. CDR3 protein: CASSSPIWTGAFGAGSYEQYF. CDR3 nucleotide sequence: TGTGCCAGCAGCAGCCCTATATGGACAGGGGCCTTCGGAGCGGGCTCCTACGAGCAGTACTTC.

This clonotype was observed a few times. The chain recombines TRBV19 with TRBJ1-4; tentative D call: TRBD1 (6 bases). The CDR3 is 13 residues long. From germline, CDR1 is LNHDA and CDR2 SQIVND (reference sequence). Trimming took 3 bases from V and 8 from J, leaving 10 bases between them. DNA of the CDR3: TGTGCCAGTAGTATGGGGGGCCGGGAAAAACTGTTTTTT. Encoded protein: CASSMGGREKLFF.

This sequence joins TRBV5-1 and TRBJ2-3; TRBD2 aligns across 7 bases. The V gene's germline CDR1 is SGHRS and CDR2 YFSETQ. The CDR3 length is 13 residues. V dropped 8 bases and J dropped 4; count of bases not matched to a gene: 7. CDR3 DNA sequence: TGCGCCAGTGAGGAGGGAGGGTCAGATACGCAGTATTTT. It yields the protein CASEEGGSDTQYF.

This clonotype was picked up a small number of times. V gene TRBV3-1 combines with J gene TRBJ1-4, with a tentative D call TRBD1 (5 bases). Germline V gene lookup returns CDR1 LGHDT and CDR2 YNNKEL (reference sequence). Trimming shortened V by 2 bases and J by 10 bases, and 17 bases separated the two germline ends. There are 15 residues in the CDR3. CDR3 in amino acids: CASSQRREGLGKLFF. The CDR3 bases are TGTGCCAGCAGCCAACGCAGGGAAGGTCTTGGAAAACTGTTTTTT.

V usage is TRBV11-2 and J usage is TRBJ2-7, with TRBD1 identical over 7 bases. Trimming removed 4 bases from V and 1 base from J; junction bases left unmatched: 10. The CDR3 totals 16 residues. Germline CDR1 reads SGHAT; CDR2 reads FQNNGV. The CDR3 protein is CASSSGYRDRSYEQYF. The DNA for the CDR3 is TGTGCCAGCAGCTCGGGCTACCGGGACAGATCCTACGAGCAGTACTTC. The whole variable domain, remainder taken from reference TRBV11-2 and TRBJ2-7, is EAGVAQSPRYKIIEKRQSVAFWCNPISGHATLYWYQQILGQGPKLLIQFQNNGVVDDSQLPKDRFSAERLKGVDSTLKIQPAKLEDSAVYLCASSSGYRDRSYEQYFGPGTRLTVT.